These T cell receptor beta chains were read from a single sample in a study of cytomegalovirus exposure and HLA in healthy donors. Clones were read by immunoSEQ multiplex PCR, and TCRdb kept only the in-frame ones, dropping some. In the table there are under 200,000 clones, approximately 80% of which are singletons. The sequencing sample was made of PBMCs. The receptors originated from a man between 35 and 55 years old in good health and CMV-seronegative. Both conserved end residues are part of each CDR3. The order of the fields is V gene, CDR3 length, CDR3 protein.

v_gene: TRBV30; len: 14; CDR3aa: CAWSAAGGTDTQYF
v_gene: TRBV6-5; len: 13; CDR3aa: CASRYGGGYEQFF
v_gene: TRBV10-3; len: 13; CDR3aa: CAIRWDRSYEQYF
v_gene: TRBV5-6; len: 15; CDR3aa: CASSLNTGSNQPQHF
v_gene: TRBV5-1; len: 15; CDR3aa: CASSLAQGPDEKLFF
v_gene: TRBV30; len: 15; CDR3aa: CAWNMVWGDNYGYTF
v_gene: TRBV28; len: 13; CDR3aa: CASRVGTGVEAFF
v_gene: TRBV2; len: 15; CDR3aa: CASKVGDRGGEKLFF
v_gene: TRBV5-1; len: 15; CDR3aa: CASRNRDRVVETQYF
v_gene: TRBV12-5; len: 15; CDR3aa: CASGGTGVSYYEQYF
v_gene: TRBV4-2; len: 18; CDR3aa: CASSQERDSASGANVLTF
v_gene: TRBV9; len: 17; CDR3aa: CASSVGQGAFDNSPLHF
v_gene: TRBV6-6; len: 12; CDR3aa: CASRFGGDEQYF
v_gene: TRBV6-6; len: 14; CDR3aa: CASRELREVYGYTF
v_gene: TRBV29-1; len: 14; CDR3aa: CSAVVEGNTGELFF
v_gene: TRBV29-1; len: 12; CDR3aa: CSVATGIEPQYF
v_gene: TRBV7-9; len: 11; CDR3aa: CASSLTDSLSF
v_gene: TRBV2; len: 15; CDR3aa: CASRPLTGGNSPLHF
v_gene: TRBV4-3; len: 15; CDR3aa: CASSQDKAREYEQYF
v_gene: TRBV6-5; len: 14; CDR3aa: CASQGQSNTGELFF
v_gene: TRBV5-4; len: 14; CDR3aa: CASSEGQRNTEAFF
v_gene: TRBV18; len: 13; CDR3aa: CASSPVDNSPLHF
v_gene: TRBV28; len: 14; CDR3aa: CASSPPQGVYEQYF
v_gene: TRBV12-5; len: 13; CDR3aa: CASAKGSGNEQFF
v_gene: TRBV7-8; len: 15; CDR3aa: CASSLAPGLNTEAFF
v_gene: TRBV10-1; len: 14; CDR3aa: CASSEADRGEKLFF
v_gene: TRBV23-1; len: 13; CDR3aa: CASSQVTGSAAFF